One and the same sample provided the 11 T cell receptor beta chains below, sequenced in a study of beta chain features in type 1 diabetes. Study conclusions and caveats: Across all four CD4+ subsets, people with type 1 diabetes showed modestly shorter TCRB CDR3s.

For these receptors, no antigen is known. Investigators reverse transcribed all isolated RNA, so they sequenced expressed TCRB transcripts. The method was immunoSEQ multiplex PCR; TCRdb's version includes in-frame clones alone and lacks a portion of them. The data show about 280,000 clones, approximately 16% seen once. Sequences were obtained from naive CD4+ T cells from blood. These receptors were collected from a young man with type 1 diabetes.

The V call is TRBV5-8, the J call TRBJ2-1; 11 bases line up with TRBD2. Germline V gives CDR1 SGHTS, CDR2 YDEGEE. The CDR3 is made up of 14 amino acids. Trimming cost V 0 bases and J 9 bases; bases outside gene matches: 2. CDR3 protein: CASSLGLAGSEQFF. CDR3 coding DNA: TGTGCCAGCAGCTTGGGACTAGCGGGAAGTGAGCAGTTCTTC.

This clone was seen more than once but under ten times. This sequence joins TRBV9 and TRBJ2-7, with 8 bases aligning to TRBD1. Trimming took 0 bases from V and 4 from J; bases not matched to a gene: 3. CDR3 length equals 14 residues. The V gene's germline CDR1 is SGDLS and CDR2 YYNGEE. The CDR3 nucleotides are TGTGCCAGCAGCGTAGACAGGGGGAAGTACGAGCAGTACTTC. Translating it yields CASSVDRGKYEQYF. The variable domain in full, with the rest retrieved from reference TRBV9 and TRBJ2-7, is DSGVTQTPKHLITATGQRVTLRCSPRSGDLSVYWYQQSLDQGLQFLIQYYNGEERAKGNILERFSAQQFPDLHSELNLSSLELGDSALYFCASSVDRGKYEQYFGPGTRLTVT.

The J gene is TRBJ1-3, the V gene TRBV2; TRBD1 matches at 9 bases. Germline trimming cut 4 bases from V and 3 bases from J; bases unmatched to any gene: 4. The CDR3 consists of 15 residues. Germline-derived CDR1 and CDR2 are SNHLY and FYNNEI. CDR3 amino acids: CASSVLTGGGNTIYF. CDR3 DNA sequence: TGTGCCAGCAGTGTATTGACAGGGGGTGGAAACACCATATATTTT.

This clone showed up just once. The CDR3 DNA is TGTGCCAGCAGCGCCCGGGGAGGGGACCACAATGAGCAGTTCTTC. Translation gives CASSARGGDHNEQFF. The V and J genes are TRBV9 and TRBJ2-1, with 7 bases identical to TRBD2. After removal of 3 bases from V and 5 bases from J, the junction contained 8 bases not matched to a gene. This CDR3 is 15 amino acids long. The V gene's germline CDR1 is SGDLS and CDR2 YYNGEE.

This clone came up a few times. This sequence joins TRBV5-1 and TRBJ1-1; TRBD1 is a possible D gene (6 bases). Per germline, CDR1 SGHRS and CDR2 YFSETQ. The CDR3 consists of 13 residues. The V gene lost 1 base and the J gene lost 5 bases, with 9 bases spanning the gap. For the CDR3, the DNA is TGCGCCAGCAGCTTGCTGCAGGGGACTGAAGCTTTCTTT. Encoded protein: CASSLLQGTEAFF.

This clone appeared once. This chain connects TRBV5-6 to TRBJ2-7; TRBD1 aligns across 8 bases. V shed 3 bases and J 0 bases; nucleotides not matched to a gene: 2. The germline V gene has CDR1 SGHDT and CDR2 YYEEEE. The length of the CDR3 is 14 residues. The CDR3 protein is CASSWTGISYEQYF. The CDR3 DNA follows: TGTGCCAGCAGCTGGACAGGGATCTCCTACGAGCAGTACTTC.

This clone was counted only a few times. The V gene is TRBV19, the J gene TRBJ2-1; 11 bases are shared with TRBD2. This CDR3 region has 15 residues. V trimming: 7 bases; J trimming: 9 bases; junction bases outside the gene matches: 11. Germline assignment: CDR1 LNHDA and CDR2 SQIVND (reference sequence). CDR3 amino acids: CASTRLAGNPSEQFF. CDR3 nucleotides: TGTGCCAGTACACGACTAGCGGGAAATCCTTCTGAGCAGTTCTTC.

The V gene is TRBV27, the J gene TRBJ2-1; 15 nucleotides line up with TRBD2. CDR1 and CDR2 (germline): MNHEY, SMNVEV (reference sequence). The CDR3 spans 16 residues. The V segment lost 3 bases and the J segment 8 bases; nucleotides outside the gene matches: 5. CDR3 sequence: CASSFPGLAGGHEQFF. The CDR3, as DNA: TGTGCCAGCAGTTTCCCCGGACTAGCGGGGGGGCATGAGCAGTTCTTC.

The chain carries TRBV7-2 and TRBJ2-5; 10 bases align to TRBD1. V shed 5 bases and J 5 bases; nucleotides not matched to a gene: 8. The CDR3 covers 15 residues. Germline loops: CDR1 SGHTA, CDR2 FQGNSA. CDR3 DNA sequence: TGTGCCAGCAGCGAAGCGACAGGGGGCTGGGAGACCCAGTACTTC. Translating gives CASSEATGGWETQYF.

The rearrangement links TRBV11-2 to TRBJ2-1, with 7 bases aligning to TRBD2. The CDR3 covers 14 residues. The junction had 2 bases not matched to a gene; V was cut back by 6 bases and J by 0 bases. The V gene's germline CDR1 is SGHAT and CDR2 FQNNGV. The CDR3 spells CASRRTSSYNEQFF. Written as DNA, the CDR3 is TGTGCCAGCAGGCGGACTAGCTCCTACAATGAGCAGTTCTTC.

The DNA for the CDR3 is TGTGCCAGCAGCCATCGGGGAAATACCTACAATGAGCAGTTCTTC. Translation: CASSHRGNTYNEQFF. The chain links TRBV28 to TRBJ2-1, with a weak D call TRBD2 (5 bases). This CDR3 has 15 amino acids. Trimming left V 6 bases short and J 2 bases short, with 14 bases between. CDR1 MDHEN and CDR2 SYDVKM come from the germline V gene.